The 24 T cell receptor beta chains listed next were all sequenced from one sample in a study of blood T cell repertoires in COVID-19. Libraries were prepared by immunoSEQ multiplex PCR; TCRdb keeps only in-frame clonotypes and omits some of them. The sample has about 170,000 clones; more than 75% are singletons. What was sequenced was peripheral blood. The receptors here all came from a man in his 70s with acute or convalescent COVID-19.

This clone showed up just once. The chain uses TRBV29-1 and TRBJ2-1; D is unresolved. CDR3 size: 13 residues. The germline gives CDR1 SQVTM, CDR2 ANQGSEA. V lost 4 bases to trimming and J lost 1 base, with 8 bases between them. The CDR3 sequence: CSVGGRSYNEQFF. CDR3 in DNA: TGCAGCGTTGGAGGTAGGTCCTACAATGAGCAGTTCTTC.

The chain recombines TRBV14 with TRBJ1-6, with D perhaps matching TRBD1 (6 bases). The germline V gene has CDR1 SGHDN and CDR2 FVKESK. The CDR3 has 15 residues. V was clipped by 2 bases and J by 8 bases, with 13 bases between them. CDR3 nucleotides: TGTGCCAGCAGCCAATTTACAGGGTGGGATTCACCCCTCCACTTT. Translating it yields CASSQFTGWDSPLHF.

The V gene is TRBV11-2, the J gene TRBJ2-2, with 13 bases that match TRBD2. The CDR3 is 16 residues long. The germline CDR1 and CDR2 sequences are SGHAT and FQNNGV. V lost 5 bases to trimming and J lost 6 bases; unmatched junction nucleotides: 6. CDR3 region: CASSTRLAGGSGELFF. CDR3 DNA: TGTGCCAGCAGCACCCGACTAGCGGGGGGTTCCGGGGAGCTGTTTTTT.

The chain recombines TRBV5-1 with TRBJ2-5; 13 bases line up with TRBD2. V was clipped by 4 bases and J by 5 bases; unmatched bases: 5. CDR1 and CDR2 (germline): SGHRS, YFSETQ. The CDR3 is made up of 15 amino acids. CDR3 DNA: TGCGCCAGCAGCCGTGGGACTAGCGGGATTGAGACCCAGTACTTC. It is translated as CASSRGTSGIETQYF.

J is TRBJ2-5 and V is TRBV4-2; 9 nucleotides match TRBD2. Germline V gene lookup returns CDR1 LGHNA and CDR2 YNFKEQ. This CDR3 spans 16 amino acids. V lost 0 bases and J lost 1; bases outside the gene matches: 3. CDR3 amino acids: CASSQDASGTQETQYF. The CDR3 DNA sequence: TGTGCCAGCAGCCAAGATGCTAGCGGGACCCAAGAGACCCAGTACTTC.

The gene calls are TRBV29-1 and TRBJ2-3, with 7 bases aligning to TRBD2. V shed 2 bases, J shed 2 bases, and the junction held 4 bases outside the gene matches. The length of the CDR3 is 14 residues. Germline V lookup: CDR1 SQVTM, CDR2 ANQGSEA. DNA for the CDR3: TGCAGCGTTGAACTAGCGGCTTCCACAGATACGCAGTATTTT. It codes for CSVELAASTDTQYF.

This chain joins TRBV28 and TRBJ1-5; D call uncertain. Germline CDR1 is MDHEN and CDR2 is SYDVKM. The CDR3 is made up of 13 amino acids. The germline V and J ends were trimmed by 7 bases and 5 bases, with 12 bases remaining between them. CDR3: CASTLAVDQPQHF. The DNA for the CDR3 is TGTGCCAGCACCTTGGCGGTAGATCAGCCCCAGCATTTT.

The V gene is TRBV18, the J gene TRBJ1-4; possibly TRBD1 for D (5 bases). The CDR3 runs to 15 residues. Between the trimmed V and J ends, which lost 0 bases and 4 bases, there was a span of 9 bases. Germline V gene lookup returns CDR1 KGHSH and CDR2 LQKENI. The chain's CDR3 is CASSPPGQFNEKLFF. The CDR3 DNA is TGTGCCAGCTCACCACCGGGGCAATTTAATGAAAAACTGTTTTTT.

This clone was counted once. The rearrangement joins TRBV6-5 to TRBJ2-5; 7 nucleotides agree with TRBD1. Germline V CDR1 and CDR2: MNHEY, SVGAGI. V lost 7 bases, J lost 5 bases, and 13 bases stayed unmatched. This CDR3 is 15 amino acids long. The CDR3, as DNA: TGTGCCAGCATTTCGTCTGACAGGGTTGACGAGACCCAGTACTTC. This encodes CASISSDRVDETQYF.

The J gene is TRBJ2-1, the V gene TRBV9; perhaps TRBD1 as D (6 bases). Germline lookup yields CDR1 SGDLS and CDR2 YYNGEE. Between the trimmed V and J ends, which lost 0 bases and 5 bases, there was a span of 15 bases. The CDR3 is 16 residues long. CDR3 region: CASSVDSLTGHNEQFF. The CDR3 nucleotides are TGTGCCAGCAGCGTAGATTCTTTAACAGGGCACAATGAGCAGTTCTTC.

V gene TRBV18 combines with J gene TRBJ1-5; the match to TRBD1 covers 12 bases. CDR3 length equals 16 residues. The germline gives CDR1 KGHSH, CDR2 LQKENI. V lost 2 bases and J lost 4; bases outside the gene matches: 3. CDR3 sequence reads: CASSPGTGGANQPQHF. The CDR3 DNA sequence: TGTGCCAGCTCACCAGGGACAGGGGGCGCAAATCAGCCCCAGCATTTT.

The chain is built from TRBV6-5 and TRBJ1-4; D remains unclear. This CDR3 has 14 amino acids. Germline V gene data show CDR1 as MNHEY and CDR2 as SVGAGI. Trimming left V 6 bases short and J 3 bases short, with 11 bases between. CDR3 amino acids: CASSLGRSNEKLFF. The CDR3, as DNA: TGTGCCAGCAGCTTGGGGAGATCTAATGAAAAACTGTTTTTT.

This chain uses TRBV5-4 with TRBJ1-3; D may be TRBD1 (5 bases). This CDR3 region has 16 residues. V lost 0 bases, J lost 0 bases, and 10 bases lay in between. Germline V gene sequence: CDR1 SGHNT, CDR2 YYREEE (reference sequence). The CDR3 loop is CASSLDRQISGNTIYF. The CDR3 DNA follows: TGTGCCAGCAGCTTGGACCGACAGATCTCTGGAAACACCATATATTTT.

V is TRBV20-1 and J is TRBJ2-1, with unresolved D. CDR3 length: 11 residues. V was pared by 4 bases and J by 5 bases, with 6 bases between. The germline V gene has CDR1 DFQATT and CDR2 SNEGSKA (reference sequence). Here the CDR3 reads CSATSHNEQFF. The CDR3 region has the DNA TGCAGTGCTACAAGCCACAATGAGCAGTTCTTC.

The CDR3 here is CASSLDSGNTIYF. DNA of the CDR3: TGTGCCAGCAGCTTAGACAGTGGAAACACCATATATTTT. The chain recombines TRBV7-3 with TRBJ1-3, with D tentatively TRBD1 (5 bases). Germline V lookup: CDR1 SGHTA, CDR2 FQGTGA. The V gene lost 2 bases and the J gene lost 3 bases, with 5 bases spanning the gap. The length of the CDR3 is 13 residues.

The gene calls are TRBV5-1 and TRBJ2-3, with TRBD2 identical over 14 bases. Germline lookup yields CDR1 SGHRS and CDR2 YFSETQ. After removal of 0 bases from V and 6 bases from J, the junction contained 9 bases not matched to a gene. The CDR3 runs 18 residues. CDR3: CASSLGGLAGGRRDTQYF. Written as DNA, the CDR3 is TGCGCCAGCAGCTTGGGAGGACTAGCGGGGGGCCGCCGGGATACGCAGTATTTT.

The chain couples TRBV4-1 to TRBJ2-3; D is possibly TRBD2 (7 bases). This CDR3 comprises 17 residues. Trimming took 0 bases from V and 3 from J, leaving 16 bases between them. Germline assignment: CDR1 MGHRA and CDR2 YSYEKL. The DNA of the CDR3 is TGCGCCAGCAGCCAAGAGTTTTTCGGGGGGCCTACAGATACGCAGTATTTT. Translating it yields CASSQEFFGGPTDTQYF.

The chain carries TRBV27 and TRBJ2-6; D is unclear. Trimming stripped 5 bases from V and 0 bases from J, with 11 bases between. The CDR3 sequence is 16 residues long. Per the germline V gene, CDR1 is MNHEY and CDR2 is SMNVEV (reference sequence). The CDR3 loop is CASSTRRSSGANVLTF. The CDR3 DNA reads TGTGCCAGCAGTACGAGACGGAGCTCTGGGGCCAACGTCCTGACTTTC.

The CDR3, as DNA: TGTGCCAGCAGCGACTACGGGACAGCTTACGGCTACACCTTC. It codes for CASSDYGTAYGYTF. V usage is TRBV7-2 and J usage is TRBJ1-2, with TRBD1 identical over 7 bases. The germline gives CDR1 SGHTA, CDR2 FQGNSA. V was pared by 5 bases and J by 8 bases, with 11 bases of the junction left unmatched. The CDR3 has 14 residues.

CDR3 nucleotides: TGTGCCTGGAGTTACGGGGAGGATCAGCCCCAGCATTTT. This sequence encodes CAWSYGEDQPQHF. The chain recombines TRBV30 with TRBJ1-5; no firm D call. This CDR3 contains 13 residues. The germline V and J ends were trimmed by 2 bases and 5 bases, with 10 bases remaining between them. Per germline, CDR1 GTSNPN and CDR2 SVGIG (reference sequence).

This clone was detected only once. This chain connects TRBV27 to TRBJ1-4; 7 positions agree with TRBD1. After removal of 2 bases from V and 8 bases from J, the junction contained 5 bases not matched to a gene. The CDR3 sequence is 14 residues long. The germline V gene encodes CDR1 MNHEY and CDR2 SMNVEV (reference sequence). The CDR3 spells CASSLGQDGEKLFF. CDR3 DNA: TGTGCCAGCAGTTTAGGACAGGATGGGGAAAAACTGTTTTTT.

The J gene is TRBJ2-2, the V gene TRBV7-8; perhaps TRBD1 as D (6 bases). Germline loops: CDR1 SGHVS, CDR2 FQNEAQ. Trimming cost V 3 bases and J 8 bases, with 16 bases left between them. The CDR3 consists of 15 residues. Written as DNA, the CDR3 is TGTGCCAGCAGCTTGGCCAGGGGCGCGTTGGGGGAGCTGTTTTTT. Protein product: CASSLARGALGELFF.

The chain links TRBV24-1 to TRBJ2-1, with 8 bases fitting TRBD2. The CDR3 has 16 amino acids. Germline trimming cut 4 bases from V and 0 bases from J; bases unmatched to any gene: 4. Germline V gene data show CDR1 as KGHDR and CDR2 as SFDVKD. In DNA, the CDR3 is TGTGCCACCAGTGACAGGAGCGGGAGCTCCTACAATGAGCAGTTCTTC. Translation: CATSDRSGSSYNEQFF.

The chain carries TRBV5-6 and TRBJ1-6, with TRBD1 matching 7 bases. Germline V lookup: CDR1 SGHDT, CDR2 YYEEEE. Losses at the gene ends were 0 bases for V and 5 bases for J; bases not matched to a gene: 8. The CDR3 has 17 amino acids. CDR3 nucleotide sequence: TGTGCCAGCAGCTTGGCTGGGACAGTCTCTCATAATTCACCCCTCCACTTT. Translation gives CASSLAGTVSHNSPLHF.